The 27 T cell receptor beta chains presented below share a single source sample, sequenced in a study of cytomegalovirus exposure and HLA in healthy donors. The PCR used 60 Vbeta and 13 Jbeta primers. The data were produced by immunoSEQ multiplex PCR, yet TCRdb's version contains in-frame clones alone and is incomplete. The table has more than 60,000 clones, roughly 70% seen once. Sequenced input: PBMCs. These receptors were collected from a man between 35 and 55 years old in good health and CMV-seropositive.

This chain connects TRBV7-8 to TRBJ2-1, with 9 bases aligning to TRBD2. Looked up from germline, CDR1 is SGHVS and CDR2 is FQNEAQ. V was clipped by 2 bases and J by 0 bases; unmatched bases: 2. The CDR3 sequence is 16 residues long. The CDR3 sequence is CASSLLAGSSYNEQFF. The CDR3 DNA is TGTGCCAGCAGCTTACTAGCGGGGAGCTCCTACAATGAGCAGTTCTTC.

The chain combines TRBV28 with TRBJ1-5, with D uncertain. Germline CDR1 is MDHEN and CDR2 is SYDVKM. CDR3 length: 14 amino acids. V dropped 5 bases and J dropped 4 bases, with 12 bases sitting between them. The CDR3 coding sequence is TGTGCCAGCAGTCCATTCCCCCAAAATCAGCCCCAGCATTTT. Its protein product is CASSPFPQNQPQHF. Complete variable domain (other parts from reference TRBV28 and TRBJ1-5): DVKVTQSSRYLVKRTGEKVFLECVQDMDHENMFWYRQDPGLGLRLIYFSYDVKMKEKGDIPEGYSVSREKKERFSLILESASTNQTSMYLCASSPFPQNQPQHFGDGTRLSIL.

The rearrangement joins TRBV5-1 to TRBJ2-7; 9 bases are shared with TRBD1. The V and J ends lost 5 bases and 5 bases, in that order; junction bases with no gene match: 5. The germline V gene encodes CDR1 SGHRS and CDR2 YFSETQ. This CDR3 has 13 amino acids. CDR3 loop: CASRTGQGNEQYF. The CDR3 coding sequence is TGCGCCAGCAGGACGGGACAGGGTAACGAGCAGTACTTC.

In its sample, this clone was seen a few times. The V and J genes are TRBV27 and TRBJ2-1; 9 bases line up with TRBD2. The CDR3 extends over 15 amino acids. Unmatched junction bases numbered 10, after V lost 8 bases and J lost 5 bases. CDR1 and CDR2 from the germline V gene are MNHEY and SMNVEV (reference sequence). This CDR3 reads CASGSGAGGDNEQFF. Here the CDR3 DNA reads TGTGCCAGCGGCTCTGGAGCGGGGGGTGACAATGAGCAGTTCTTC.

The rearrangement joins TRBV5-1 to TRBJ2-5; no clear D gene. Between the trimmed V and J ends, which lost 4 bases and 2 bases, there was a span of 6 bases. Germline CDR1 SGHRS, CDR2 YFSETQ. The CDR3 length is 12 residues. DNA of the CDR3: TGCGCCAGCAGCCTACCGCAAGAGACCCAGTACTTC. Its translation is CASSLPQETQYF.

This chain links TRBV9 with TRBJ2-1; 7 positions match TRBD1. The CDR3 has 12 residues. Unmatched junction bases numbered 3, after V lost 3 bases and J lost 9 bases. CDR1 SGDLS and CDR2 YYNGEE come from the germline V gene. The DNA of the CDR3 is TGTGCCAGCAGCGGGCAGGGGGTTGAGCAGTTCTTC. Translated: CASSGQGVEQFF.

The chain uses TRBV7-2 and TRBJ2-3; perhaps TRBD2 as D (7 bases). V was cut by 1 base and J by 5 bases, with 19 bases left in between. The CDR3 has 17 residues. Germline V lookup: CDR1 SGHTA, CDR2 FQGNSA. DNA for the CDR3: TGTGCCAGCAGCTTAGTCGGGCGGGGGCAGGCCGGAGATACGCAGTATTTT. It yields the protein CASSLVGRGQAGDTQYF.

The rearrangement uses TRBV10-2 and TRBJ1-5; D is unclear. The CDR3 has 17 residues. Germline V CDR1 and CDR2: WSHSY, SAAADI. V dropped 6 bases and J dropped 5 bases, with 23 bases sitting between them. CDR3 sequence reads: CASSDFGDAGFHQPQHF. The CDR3 DNA is TGCGCCAGCAGCGACTTCGGAGACGCCGGTTTTCATCAGCCCCAGCATTTT.

V is TRBV2 and J is TRBJ2-7; D might be TRBD2 (5 bases). The CDR3 has 15 amino acids. Trimming removed 2 bases at V and 2 bases at J, with 13 bases between. Germline V lookup: CDR1 SNHLY, CDR2 FYNNEI. For the CDR3, the DNA is TGTGCCAGCAGTGAAAACGACGGACTGACCTACGAGCAGTACTTC. Protein product: CASSENDGLTYEQYF.

V usage is TRBV27 and J usage is TRBJ2-7; TRBD1 aligns across 10 bases. The CDR3 totals 16 residues. CDR1 is MNHEY, CDR2 SMNVEV, per germline (reference sequence). V trimming: 6 bases; J trimming: 7 bases; junction bases outside the gene matches: 15. The DNA of the CDR3 is TGTGCCAGCAGCGTTCTTCCGGGACAGGGGTTAAATGAGCAGTACTTC. This translates into CASSVLPGQGLNEQYF.

The chain links TRBV7-8 to TRBJ2-1; TRBD2 matches at 13 bases. CDR1 SGHVS and CDR2 FQNEAQ come from the germline V gene. Trimming removed 5 bases from V and 9 bases from J; junction bases left unmatched: 10. The CDR3 covers 16 residues. Here the CDR3 reads CASSAKLAGGPGEQFF. The DNA of the CDR3 is TGTGCCAGCAGCGCTAAACTAGCGGGGGGGCCTGGTGAGCAGTTCTTC.

The chain has TRBV6-5 and TRBJ2-5, with D possibly matching TRBD2 (6 bases). This CDR3 contains 13 residues. The V gene lost 7 bases and the J gene lost 5 bases, with 14 bases spanning the gap. Per germline, CDR1 MNHEY and CDR2 SVGAGI. CDR3 nucleotides: TGTGCCAGCACCCAACGGGGGTCTGAGACCCAGTACTTC. Protein product: CASTQRGSETQYF.

J is TRBJ1-1 and V is TRBV27; 12 nucleotides line up with TRBD1. This CDR3 has 15 amino acids. In germline, CDR1 is MNHEY, CDR2 SMNVEV (reference sequence). V lost 8 bases and J lost 5; bases outside the gene matches: 9. The chain's CDR3 is CASRSGTGGSTEAFF. CDR3 DNA: TGTGCCAGCCGTTCCGGGACAGGGGGCAGTACTGAAGCTTTCTTT.

Notes on this clone: In the same sample, other DNA sequences code for this CDR3. The chain carries TRBV18 and TRBJ2-2; TRBD2 agrees at 7 bases. V gave up 9 bases and J gave up 2 bases; unmatched junction bases: 9. This CDR3 comprises 15 residues. Germline CDR1 is KGHSH and CDR2 is LQKENI. The CDR3 spells CASSEGLTNTGELFF. The CDR3 bases are TGTGCCAGTTCCGAGGGACTAACAAACACCGGGGAGCTGTTTTTT.

This clone was detected a few times. The chain joins TRBV19 to TRBJ2-2; D perhaps matches TRBD1 (5 bases). Germline V CDR1 and CDR2: LNHDA, SQIVND (reference sequence). The CDR3 has 15 residues. V shed 3 bases and J shed 6 bases, with 14 bases lying between them. This CDR3 is CASSIPGLKPGELFF. In nucleotides, the CDR3 is TGTGCCAGTAGTATCCCAGGGTTAAAACCCGGGGAGCTGTTTTTT. The whole variable domain, filled in from reference TRBV19 and TRBJ2-2, reads DGGITQSPKYLFRKEGQNVTLSCEQNLNHDAMYWYRQDPGQGLRLIYYSQIVNDFQKGDIAEGYSVSREKKESFPLTVTSAQKNPTAFYLCASSIPGLKPGELFFGEGSRLTVL.

This rearrangement joins TRBV28 to TRBJ1-3, with 9 bases identical to TRBD1. This CDR3 has 14 residues. J gave up 3 bases and V 6 bases, and 3 bases lay outside the gene matches. From germline, CDR1 is MDHEN and CDR2 SYDVKM. In DNA form, the CDR3 reads TGTGCCAGCAGCACAGGGGGCGATGGAAACACCATATATTTT. It is translated as CASSTGGDGNTIYF.

This clone was detected a few times. The sample contains more than one DNA sequence encoding this CDR3. The chain uses TRBV7-9 and TRBJ1-1, with D maybe TRBD1 (5 bases). The CDR3 is 14 amino acids. Germline CDR1 SEHNR, CDR2 FQNEAQ (reference sequence). Trimming pared 2 bases from V and 1 base from J, leaving 8 bases between. The CDR3 region has the DNA TGTGCCAGCAGCTTAATGGGGGGGAACACTGAAGCTTTCTTT. Translating gives CASSLMGGNTEAFF.

This chain links TRBV29-1 with TRBJ2-7; D might be TRBD2 (5 bases). CDR1 is SQVTM, CDR2 ANQGSEA, per germline. CDR3 length: 13 residues. V was shortened by 3 bases and J by 2 bases, with 11 bases between the two germline ends. CDR3 in amino acids: CSVEGRETYEQYF. CDR3 bases: TGCAGCGTTGAGGGGAGAGAGACCTACGAGCAGTACTTC.

This clone has only a few counts. V gene TRBV14 combines with J gene TRBJ2-7; 7 bases are a match to TRBD2. J was trimmed by 6 bases and V by 2 bases; bases with no gene match: 10. Germline V lookup: CDR1 SGHDN, CDR2 FVKESK. This CDR3 has 15 amino acids. CDR3 in DNA: TGTGCCAGCAGCCAACCGGGAGGTAAATGGGGCGAGCAGTACTTC. Translating it yields CASSQPGGKWGEQYF.

This clone was observed a single time. This chain uses TRBV30 with TRBJ1-1, with D unclear. The CDR3 runs to 11 residues. Trimming cost V 5 bases and J 5 bases, with 9 bases left between them. Per the germline V gene, CDR1 is GTSNPN and CDR2 is SVGIG (reference sequence). CDR3 coding DNA: TGTGCCTGGGATGGCAGGACTGAAGCTTTCTTT. It yields the protein CAWDGRTEAFF.

V is TRBV19 and J is TRBJ1-1; 7 bases map to TRBD1. Germline-derived CDR1 and CDR2 are LNHDA and SQIVND (reference sequence). V shed 8 bases and J 7 bases; nucleotides not matched to a gene: 10. The CDR3 loop spans 13 amino acids. The CDR3 reads CASGWVSGGEAFF. For the CDR3, the DNA is TGTGCCAGTGGTTGGGTCTCAGGGGGTGAAGCTTTCTTT.

This rearrangement joins TRBV15 to TRBJ2-5; D remains ambiguous. The assigned J gene may be wrong: the sequence end matches TRBJ2-7 better. Germline V gene sequence: CDR1 LNHNV, CDR2 YYDKDF (reference sequence). The CDR3 has 14 residues. The CDR3 nucleotides are TGTGCCACCAGCAGAGATCGGACGGACTACGAGCAGTACTTC. Translation: CATSRDRTDYEQYF.

The count of this clone is one. The V call is TRBV30, the J call TRBJ1-5; 7 bases agree with TRBD1. The CDR3 has 14 amino acids. V gave up 3 bases and J gave up 5 bases; unmatched junction bases: 7. Germline V gives CDR1 GTSNPN, CDR2 SVGIG (reference sequence). The CDR3 nucleotides are TGTGCCTGGAGGGCCAGGGGGTTCGATCAGCCCCAGCATTTT. Its translation: CAWRARGFDQPQHF.

The V and J genes are TRBV5-1 and TRBJ2-5, with 10 bases that match TRBD1. This CDR3 is 16 amino acids long. V dropped 0 bases and J dropped 4; count of bases not matched to a gene: 6. Germline assignment: CDR1 SGHRS and CDR2 YFSETQ. CDR3 in DNA: TGCGCCAGCAGCTTGGCCGGGACAGGGGAGGGAGAGACCCAGTACTTC. It yields the protein CASSLAGTGEGETQYF.

This clone was observed a few times. The V call is TRBV19, the J call TRBJ1-3; D gene ambiguous. Germline CDR1 and CDR2: LNHDA and SQIVND (reference sequence). V was shortened by 7 bases and J by 0 bases, with 13 bases between the two germline ends. The CDR3 has 15 amino acids. For the CDR3, the DNA is TGTGCCAGTAAAGGGAGGGTGGCCTCTGGAAACACCATATATTTT. It encodes CASKGRVASGNTIYF.

This clone came up a few times. The J gene is TRBJ2-5, the V gene TRBV28, with D possibly being TRBD1 (7 bases). The CDR3 length is 16 residues. The ends were cut back, 7 bases at V and 4 bases at J, with 22 bases in the middle. CDR1 is MDHEN and CDR2 is SYDVKM in the germline V gene. CDR3 protein: CASTQGGLQTLETQYF. The CDR3, as DNA: TGTGCCAGCACCCAGGGGGGCCTCCAAACTTTAGAGACCCAGTACTTC.

This rearrangement joins TRBV9 to TRBJ1-5; 8 bases align to TRBD1. Unmatched junction bases numbered 5, after V lost 3 bases and J lost 3 bases. From germline, CDR1 is SGDLS and CDR2 YYNGEE. The CDR3 consists of 15 residues. The CDR3 protein is CASSATGADNQPQHF. The DNA of the CDR3 is TGTGCCAGCAGCGCGACAGGGGCGGACAATCAGCCCCAGCATTTT.